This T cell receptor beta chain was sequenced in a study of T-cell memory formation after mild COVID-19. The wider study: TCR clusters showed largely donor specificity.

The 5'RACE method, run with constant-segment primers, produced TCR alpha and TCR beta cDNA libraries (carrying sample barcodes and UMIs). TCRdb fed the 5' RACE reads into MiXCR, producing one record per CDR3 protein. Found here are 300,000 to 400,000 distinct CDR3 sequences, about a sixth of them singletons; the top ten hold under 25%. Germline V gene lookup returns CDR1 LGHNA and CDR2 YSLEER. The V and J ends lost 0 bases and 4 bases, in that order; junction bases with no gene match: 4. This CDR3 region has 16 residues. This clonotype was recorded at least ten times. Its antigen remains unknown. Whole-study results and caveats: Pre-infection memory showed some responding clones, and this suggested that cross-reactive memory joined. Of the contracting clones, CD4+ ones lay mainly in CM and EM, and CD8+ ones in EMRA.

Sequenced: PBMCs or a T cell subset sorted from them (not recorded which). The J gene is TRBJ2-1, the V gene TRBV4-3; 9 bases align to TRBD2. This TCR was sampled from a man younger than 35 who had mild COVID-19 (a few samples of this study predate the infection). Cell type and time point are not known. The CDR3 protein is CASSQDSAGGYNEQFF. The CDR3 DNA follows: TGCGCCAGCAGCCAAGATTCCGCGGGGGGGTACAATGAGCAGTTCTTC.